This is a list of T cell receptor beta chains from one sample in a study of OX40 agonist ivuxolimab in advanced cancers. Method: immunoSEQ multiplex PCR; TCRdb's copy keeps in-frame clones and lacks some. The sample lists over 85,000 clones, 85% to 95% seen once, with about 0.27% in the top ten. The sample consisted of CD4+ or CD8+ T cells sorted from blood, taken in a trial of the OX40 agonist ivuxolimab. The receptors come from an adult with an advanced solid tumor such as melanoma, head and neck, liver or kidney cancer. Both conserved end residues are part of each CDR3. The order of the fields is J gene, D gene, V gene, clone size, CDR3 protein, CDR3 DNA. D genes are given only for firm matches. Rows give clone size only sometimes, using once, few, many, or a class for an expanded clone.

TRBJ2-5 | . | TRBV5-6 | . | CASSLWGAGETQYF | TGTGCCAGCAGCCTATGGGGGGCGGGTGAGACCCAGTACTTC
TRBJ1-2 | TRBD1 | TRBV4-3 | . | CASSQQDRVDGYTF | TGCGCCAGCAGCCAACAGGACAGGGTGGACGGCTACACCTTC
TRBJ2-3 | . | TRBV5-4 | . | CASSLEPTDTQYF | TGTGCCAGCAGCTTGGAGCCCACAGATACGCAGTATTTT
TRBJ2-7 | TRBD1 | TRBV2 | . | CASSGRQGYYEQYF | TGTGCCAGCAGTGGACGACAGGGGTACTACGAGCAGTACTTC
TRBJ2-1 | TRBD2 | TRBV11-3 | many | CASSSLGRALSYNEQFF | TGTGCCAGCAGCTCGCTGGGGAGGGCCCTCTCCTACAATGAGCAGTTCTTC
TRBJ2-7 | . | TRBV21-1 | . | CASSNDNPGLAGVRLYEQYF | TGTGCCAGCAGCAACGACAACCCGGGACTAGCGGGGGTTCGTCTCTACGAGCAGTACTTC
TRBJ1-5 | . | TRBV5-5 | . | CASSFDPHQPQHF | TGTGCCAGCAGCTTCGACCCCCATCAGCCCCAGCATTTT
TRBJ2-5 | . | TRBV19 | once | CASSIDLSWGETQYF | TGTGCCAGTAGTATAGATCTATCCTGGGGTGAGACCCAGTACTTC
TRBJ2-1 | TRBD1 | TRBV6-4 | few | CASSRDRGVNEQFF | TGTGCCAGCAGCCGGGACAGGGGGGTAAATGAGCAGTTCTTC
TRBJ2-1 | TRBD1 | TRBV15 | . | CATSRDRGVTIYNEQFF | TGTGCCACCAGCAGGGACAGGGGCGTAACCATATACAATGAGCAGTTCTTC
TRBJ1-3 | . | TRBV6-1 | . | CASSDKPSWGGASGNTIYF | TGTGCCAGCAGTGATAAGCCGAGTTGGGGGGGGGCCTCTGGAAACACCATATATTTT
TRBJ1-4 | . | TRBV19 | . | CASSMAGGEKLFF | TGTGCCAGTAGTATGGCCGGGGGCGAAAAACTGTTTTTT
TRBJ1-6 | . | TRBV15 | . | CATSRDRSPLHF | TGTGCCACCAGCAGAGATAGGTCACCCCTCCACTTT
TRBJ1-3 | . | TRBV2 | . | CASSERSQPAGNTIYF | TGTGCCAGCAGTGAAAGATCTCAGCCTGCTGGAAACACCATATATTTT
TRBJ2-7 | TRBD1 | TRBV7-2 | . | CASRYRDRSSYEQYF | TGTGCCAGCAGATACCGGGACAGGAGCTCCTACGAGCAGTACTTC
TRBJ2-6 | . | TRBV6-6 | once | CASSSISGANVLTF | TGTGCCAGCAGCTCCATCTCTGGGGCCAACGTCCTGACTTTC
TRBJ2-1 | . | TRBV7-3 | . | CASSLGPGPYNEQFF | TGTGCCAGCAGCTTAGGTCCGGGACCATACAATGAGCAGTTCTTC
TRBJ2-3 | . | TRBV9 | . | CASSSRLESTDTQYF | TGTGCCAGCAGCTCAAGACTGGAGTCCACAGATACGCAGTATTTT
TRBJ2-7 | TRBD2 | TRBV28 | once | CASSSGGQPNEQYF | TGTGCCAGCAGTTCGGGGGGGCAACCCAACGAGCAGTACTTC
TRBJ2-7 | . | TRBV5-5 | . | CASSRSGTLSLEQYF | TGTGCCAGCAGCCGGTCCGGGACCCTTTCCCTCGAGCAGTACTTC
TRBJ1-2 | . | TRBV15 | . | CATSRDNYGYTF | TGTGCCACCAGCAGAGACAACTATGGCTACACCTTC
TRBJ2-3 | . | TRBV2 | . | CASMRDATDTQYF | TGTGCCAGCATGAGGGACGCCACAGATACGCAGTATTTT
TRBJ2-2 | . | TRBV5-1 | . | CASSLAGTIFSGELFF | TGCGCCAGCAGCTTAGCCGGGACGATCTTTTCCGGGGAGCTGTTTTTT
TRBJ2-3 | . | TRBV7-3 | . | CASSLTDGDTQYF | TGTGCCAGCAGCTTAACTGACGGAGATACGCAGTATTTT
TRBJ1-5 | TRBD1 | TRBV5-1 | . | CASSPDRGDQPQHF | TGCGCCAGCAGCCCTGACAGGGGTGATCAGCCCCAGCATTTT
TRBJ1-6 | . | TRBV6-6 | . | CASSYSETTPLHF | TGTGCCAGCAGTTACTCAGAAACAACACCCCTCCACTTT
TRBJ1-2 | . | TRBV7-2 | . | CASSPGVPSYGYTF | TGTGCCAGCAGCCCAGGGGTCCCCTCCTATGGCTACACCTTC
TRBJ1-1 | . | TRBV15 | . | CATSRVGSTEAFF | TGTGCCACCAGCAGAGTGGGATCCACTGAAGCTTTCTTT
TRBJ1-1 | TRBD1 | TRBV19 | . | CATVRQGTMNTEAFF | TGTGCCACCGTTAGACAGGGAACCATGAACACTGAAGCTTTCTTT
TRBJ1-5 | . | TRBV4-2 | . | CASSQEGGTSYQPQHF | TGTGCCAGCAGCCAAGAAGGGGGGACTTCCTATCAGCCCCAGCATTTT
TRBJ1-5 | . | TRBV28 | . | CASRAQKNQPQHF | TGTGCCAGCAGAGCCCAGAAGAATCAGCCCCAGCATTTT
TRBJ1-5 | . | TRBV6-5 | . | CASRSGFGQPQHF | TGTGCCAGCAGATCGGGTTTCGGGCAGCCCCAGCATTTT
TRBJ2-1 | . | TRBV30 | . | CAWQIRAGEQFF | TGTGCCTGGCAAATCAGGGCGGGTGAGCAGTTCTTC
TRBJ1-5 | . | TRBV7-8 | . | CASSLDSNQPQHF | TGTGCCAGCAGCTTAGATAGCAATCAGCCCCAGCATTTT
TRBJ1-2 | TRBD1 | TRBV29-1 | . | CSVVGMTGIDGYTF | TGCAGCGTTGTTGGTATGACAGGGATCGATGGCTACACCTTC
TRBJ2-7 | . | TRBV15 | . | CATRGAGNSYEQYF | TGTGCCACGAGAGGGGCGGGAAACTCCTACGAGCAGTACTTC
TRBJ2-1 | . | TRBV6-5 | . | CASSFSLNNEQFF | TGTGCCAGCAGTTTCTCACTCAACAATGAGCAGTTCTTC
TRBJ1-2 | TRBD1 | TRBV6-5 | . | CASRPAPGGYGYTF | TGTGCCAGCAGGCCCGCCCCAGGGGGCTATGGCTACACCTTC
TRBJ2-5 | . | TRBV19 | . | CASSMGHETQYF | TGTGCCAGTAGTATGGGTCATGAGACCCAGTACTTC
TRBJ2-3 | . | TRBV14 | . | CASSQARDTQYF | TGTGCCAGCAGCCAAGCACGAGATACGCAGTATTTT
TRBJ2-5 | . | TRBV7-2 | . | CASSLVETQYF | TGTGCCAGCAGCTTAGTTGAGACCCAGTACTTC
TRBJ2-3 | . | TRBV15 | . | CATSLGPGGTDTQYF | TGTGCCACCAGCCTGGGGCCGGGGGGCACAGATACGCAGTATTTT
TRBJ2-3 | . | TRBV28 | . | CASTKGSGGGDTQYF | TGTGCCAGCACCAAAGGGTCAGGAGGGGGAGATACGCAGTATTTT
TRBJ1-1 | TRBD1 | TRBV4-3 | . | CASSQGTPSRDRGWNTEAFF | TGCGCCAGCAGCCAAGGCACCCCTTCCCGGGACAGGGGATGGAACACTGAAGCTTTCTTT
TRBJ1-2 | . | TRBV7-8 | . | CASSRQSYGYTF | TGTGCCAGCAGCCGACAGAGCTATGGCTACACCTTC
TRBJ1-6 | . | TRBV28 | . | CASSPLRNSPLHF | TGTGCCAGCAGTCCCCTTAGGAATTCACCCCTCCACTTT
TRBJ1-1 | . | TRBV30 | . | CAWSVIQAYLNTEAFF | TGTGCCTGGAGTGTAATCCAGGCGTACTTGAACACTGAAGCTTTCTTT
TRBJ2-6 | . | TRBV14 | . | CASSRPSGANVLTF | TGTGCCAGCAGCCGCCCCTCTGGGGCCAACGTCCTGACTTTC
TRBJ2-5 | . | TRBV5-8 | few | CASSLGHQMQETQYF | TGTGCCAGCAGTTTGGGACACCAGATGCAAGAGACCCAGTACTTC
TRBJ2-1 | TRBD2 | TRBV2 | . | CASSGLAGNYNEQFF | TGTGCCAGCAGTGGACTAGCGGGGAACTACAATGAGCAGTTCTTC
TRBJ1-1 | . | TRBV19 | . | CASSLYPGDEAFF | TGTGCCAGTAGCCTATATCCGGGGGATGAAGCTTTCTTT
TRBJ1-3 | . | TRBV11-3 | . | CASSLRSGNTIYF | TGTGCCAGCAGCTTGCGTTCTGGAAACACCATATATTTT
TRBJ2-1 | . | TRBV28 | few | CASSLWDEQFF | TGTGCCAGCAGTTTGTGGGATGAGCAGTTCTTC
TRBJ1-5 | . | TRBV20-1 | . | CSASGNQPQHF | TGCAGTGCTAGTGGTAATCAGCCCCAGCATTTT
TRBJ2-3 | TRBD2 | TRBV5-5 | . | CASSLEPLSSGRVNTQYF | TGTGCCAGCAGCTTGGAACCCCTATCCAGCGGGAGGGTGAATACGCAGTATTTT
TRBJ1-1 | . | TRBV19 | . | CASSIGGRGRGNTEAFF | TGTGCCAGTAGTATAGGGGGCCGGGGGCGAGGGAACACTGAAGCTTTCTTT
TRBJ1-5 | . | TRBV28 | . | CASSLLPLRQWGNQPQHF | TGTGCCAGCAGTTTACTCCCGTTGCGGCAGTGGGGCAATCAGCCCCAGCATTTT
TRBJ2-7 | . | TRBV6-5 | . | CASSYVGTQYSYEQYF | TGTGCCAGCAGTTACGTGGGGACCCAGTACTCCTACGAGCAGTACTTC
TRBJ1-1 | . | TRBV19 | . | CASKASLNTEAFF | TGTGCCAGTAAGGCCAGCCTGAACACTGAAGCTTTCTTT
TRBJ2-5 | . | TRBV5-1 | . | CASSFQGETQYF | TGCGCCAGCAGCTTCCAGGGGGAGACCCAGTACTTC